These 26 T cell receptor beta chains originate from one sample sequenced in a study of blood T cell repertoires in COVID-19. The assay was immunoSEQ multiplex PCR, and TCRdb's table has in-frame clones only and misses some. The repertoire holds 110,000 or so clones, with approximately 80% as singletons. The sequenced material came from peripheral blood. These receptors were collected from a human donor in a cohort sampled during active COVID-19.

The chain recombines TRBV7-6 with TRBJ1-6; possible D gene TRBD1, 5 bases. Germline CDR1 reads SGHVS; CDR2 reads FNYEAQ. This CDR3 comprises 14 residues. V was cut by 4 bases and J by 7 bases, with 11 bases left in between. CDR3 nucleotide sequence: TGTGCCAGCAGCTCCCGGGGGGGGAATTCACCCCTCCACTTT. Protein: CASSSRGGNSPLHF.

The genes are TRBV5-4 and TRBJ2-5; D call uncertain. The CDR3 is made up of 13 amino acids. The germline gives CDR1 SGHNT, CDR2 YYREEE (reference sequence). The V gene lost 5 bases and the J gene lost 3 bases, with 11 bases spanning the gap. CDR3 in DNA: TGTGCCAGCAGAACGATAGTGGAAGAGACCCAGTACTTC. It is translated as CASRTIVEETQYF. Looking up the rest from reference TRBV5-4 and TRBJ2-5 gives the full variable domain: ETGVTQSPTHLIKTRGQQVTLRCSSQSGHNTVSWYQQALGQGPQFIFQYYREEENGRGNFPPRFSGLQFPNYSSELNVNALELDDSALYLCASRTIVEETQYFGPGTRLLVL.

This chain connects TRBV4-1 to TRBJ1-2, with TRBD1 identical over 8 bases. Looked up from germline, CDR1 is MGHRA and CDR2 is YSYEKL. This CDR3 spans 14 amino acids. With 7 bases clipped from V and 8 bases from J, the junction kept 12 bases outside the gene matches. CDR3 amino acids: CASTSGRGRGGYTF. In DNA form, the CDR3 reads TGCGCCAGCACCAGCGGCAGGGGGCGAGGGGGCTACACCTTC.

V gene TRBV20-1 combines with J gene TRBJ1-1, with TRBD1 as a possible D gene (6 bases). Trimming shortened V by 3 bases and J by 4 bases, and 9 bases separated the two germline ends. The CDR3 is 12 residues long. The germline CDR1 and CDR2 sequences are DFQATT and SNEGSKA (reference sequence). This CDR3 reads CSASQGSTEAFF. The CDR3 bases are TGCAGTGCTAGTCAGGGGAGCACTGAAGCTTTCTTT.

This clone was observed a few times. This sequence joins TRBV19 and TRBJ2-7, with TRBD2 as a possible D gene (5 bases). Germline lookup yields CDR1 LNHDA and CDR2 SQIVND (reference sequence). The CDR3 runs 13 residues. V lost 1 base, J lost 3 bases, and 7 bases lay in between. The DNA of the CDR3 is TGTGCCAGTAGTATAGTCGAGGGCTACGAGCAGTACTTC. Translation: CASSIVEGYEQYF.

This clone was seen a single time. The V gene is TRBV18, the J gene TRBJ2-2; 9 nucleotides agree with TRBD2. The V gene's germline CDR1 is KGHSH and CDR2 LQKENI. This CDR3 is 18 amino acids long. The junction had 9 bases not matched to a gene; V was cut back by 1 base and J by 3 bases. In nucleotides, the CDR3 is TGTGCCAGCTCACCACGACTAGCGGCCACTTCTTACACCGGGGAGCTGTTTTTT. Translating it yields CASSPRLAATSYTGELFF.

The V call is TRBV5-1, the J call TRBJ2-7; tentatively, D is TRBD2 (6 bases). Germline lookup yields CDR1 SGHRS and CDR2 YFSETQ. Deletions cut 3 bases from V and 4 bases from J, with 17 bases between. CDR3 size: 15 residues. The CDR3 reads CASSWGTPGVYEQYF. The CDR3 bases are TGCGCCAGCAGCTGGGGGACCCCGGGAGTTTACGAGCAGTACTTC.

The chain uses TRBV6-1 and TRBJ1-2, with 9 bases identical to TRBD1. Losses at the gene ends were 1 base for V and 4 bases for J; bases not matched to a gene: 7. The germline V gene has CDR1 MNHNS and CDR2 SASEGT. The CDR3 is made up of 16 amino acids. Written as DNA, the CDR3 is TGTGCCAGCAGTGAAGGGGGACAGGGAGGTGTCTATGGCTACACCTTC. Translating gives CASSEGGQGGVYGYTF.

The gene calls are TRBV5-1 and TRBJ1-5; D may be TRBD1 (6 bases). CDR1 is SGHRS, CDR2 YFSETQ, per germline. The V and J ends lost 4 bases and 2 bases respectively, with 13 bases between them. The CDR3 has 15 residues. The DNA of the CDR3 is TGCGCCAGCAGCCTGGAGGGGGTTGGCAATCAGCCCCAGCATTTT. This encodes CASSLEGVGNQPQHF.

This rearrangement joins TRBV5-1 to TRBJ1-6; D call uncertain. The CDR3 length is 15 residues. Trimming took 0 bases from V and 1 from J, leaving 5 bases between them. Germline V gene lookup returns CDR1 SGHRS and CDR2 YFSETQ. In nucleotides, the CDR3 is TGCGCCAGCAGCTTGGAACTATCCTATAATTCACCCCTCCACTTT. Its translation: CASSLELSYNSPLHF.

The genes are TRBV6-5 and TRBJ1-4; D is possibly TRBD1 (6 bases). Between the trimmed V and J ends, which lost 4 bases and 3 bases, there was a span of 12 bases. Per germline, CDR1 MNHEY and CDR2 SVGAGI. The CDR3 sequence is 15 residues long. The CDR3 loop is CASSSIGGANEKLFF. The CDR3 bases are TGTGCCAGCAGTTCGATAGGGGGGGCTAATGAAAAACTGTTTTTT.

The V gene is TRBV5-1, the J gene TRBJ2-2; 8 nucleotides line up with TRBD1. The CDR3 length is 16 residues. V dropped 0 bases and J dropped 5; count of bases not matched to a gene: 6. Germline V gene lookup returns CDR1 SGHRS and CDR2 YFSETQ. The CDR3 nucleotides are TGCGCCAGCAGCTTGGGGGGACAGGCTTGGACCGGGGAGCTGTTTTTT. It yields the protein CASSLGGQAWTGELFF.

CDR3 nucleotides: TGCGCCAGCGGAACGAGGGGCGGGGGAGAGACCCAGTACTTC. It is translated as CASGTRGGGETQYF. The chain links TRBV5-1 to TRBJ2-5, with TRBD2 identical over 7 bases. V lost 7 bases to trimming and J lost 4 bases; unmatched junction nucleotides: 10. Germline loops: CDR1 SGHRS, CDR2 YFSETQ. This CDR3 has 14 amino acids.

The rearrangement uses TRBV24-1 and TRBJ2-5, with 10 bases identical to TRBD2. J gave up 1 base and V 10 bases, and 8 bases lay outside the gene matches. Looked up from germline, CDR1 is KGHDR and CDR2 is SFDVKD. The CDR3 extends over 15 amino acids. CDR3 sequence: CATGPSGGFQETQYF. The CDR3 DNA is TGTGCCACAGGGCCTAGCGGGGGTTTCCAAGAGACCCAGTACTTC.

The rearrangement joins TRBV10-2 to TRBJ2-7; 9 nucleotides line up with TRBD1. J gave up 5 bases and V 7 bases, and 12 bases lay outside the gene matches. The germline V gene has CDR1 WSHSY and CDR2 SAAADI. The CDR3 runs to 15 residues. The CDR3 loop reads CASTARGTGSDEQYF. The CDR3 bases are TGCGCCAGCACCGCGAGAGGGACAGGGTCGGACGAGCAGTACTTC.

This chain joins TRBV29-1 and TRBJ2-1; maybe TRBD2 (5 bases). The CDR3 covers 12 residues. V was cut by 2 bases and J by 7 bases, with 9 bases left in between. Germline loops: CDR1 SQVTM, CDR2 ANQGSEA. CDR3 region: CSVERGANEQFF. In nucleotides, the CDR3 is TGCAGCGTTGAACGGGGTGCGAATGAGCAGTTCTTC.

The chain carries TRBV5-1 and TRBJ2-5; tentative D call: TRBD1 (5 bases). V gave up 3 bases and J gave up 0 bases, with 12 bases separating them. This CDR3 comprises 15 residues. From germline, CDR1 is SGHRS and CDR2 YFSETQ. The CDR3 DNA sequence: TGCGCCAGCAGCTCGGGTTTAGGGGACCAAGAGACCCAGTACTTC. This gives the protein CASSSGLGDQETQYF.

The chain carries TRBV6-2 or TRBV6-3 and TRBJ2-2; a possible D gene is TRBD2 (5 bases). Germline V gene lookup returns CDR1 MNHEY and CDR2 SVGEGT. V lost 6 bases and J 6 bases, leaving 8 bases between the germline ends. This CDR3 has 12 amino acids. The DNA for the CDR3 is TGTGCCAGCAGCCGCGGGTCCGGGGAGCTGTTTTTT. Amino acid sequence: CASSRGSGELFF.

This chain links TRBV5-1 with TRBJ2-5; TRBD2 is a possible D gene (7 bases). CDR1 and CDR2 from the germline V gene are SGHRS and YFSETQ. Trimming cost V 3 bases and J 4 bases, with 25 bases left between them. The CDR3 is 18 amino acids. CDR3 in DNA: TGCGCCAGCAGCTCCTCCCCGGGGGGCGCGGAGATGGGAGAGACCCAGTACTTC. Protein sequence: CASSSSPGGAEMGETQYF.

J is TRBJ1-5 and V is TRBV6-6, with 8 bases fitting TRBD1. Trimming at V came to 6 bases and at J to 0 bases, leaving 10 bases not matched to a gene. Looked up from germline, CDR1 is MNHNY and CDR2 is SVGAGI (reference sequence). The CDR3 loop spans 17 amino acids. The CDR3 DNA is TGTGCCAGCAGACGAGACAGGGGCTGGTATAGCAATCAGCCCCAGCATTTT. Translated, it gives CASRRDRGWYSNQPQHF.

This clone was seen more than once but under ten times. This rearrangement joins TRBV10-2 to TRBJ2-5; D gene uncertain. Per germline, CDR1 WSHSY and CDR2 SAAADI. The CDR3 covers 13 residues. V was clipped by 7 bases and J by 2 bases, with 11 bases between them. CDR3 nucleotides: TGCGCCAGCAAGTCTAAACCACAAGAGACCCAGTACTTC. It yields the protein CASKSKPQETQYF.

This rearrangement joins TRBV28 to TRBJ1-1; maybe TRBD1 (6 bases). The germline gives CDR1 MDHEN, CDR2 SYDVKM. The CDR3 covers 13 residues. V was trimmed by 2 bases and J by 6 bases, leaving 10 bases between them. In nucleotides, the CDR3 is TGTGCCAGCAGTTTAACGGGGGGCTCTGAAGCTTTCTTT. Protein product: CASSLTGGSEAFF.

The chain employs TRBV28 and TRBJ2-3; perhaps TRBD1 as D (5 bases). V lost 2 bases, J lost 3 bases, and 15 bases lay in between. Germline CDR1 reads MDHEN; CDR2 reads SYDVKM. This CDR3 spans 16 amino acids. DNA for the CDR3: TGTGCCAGCAGTTTACAGGGTCTCGGGCGTACAGATACGCAGTATTTT. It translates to CASSLQGLGRTDTQYF.

In nucleotides, the CDR3 is TGTGCCAGCAGTGAAAGGAGTGGTGGAGGGCCCCAGCATTTT. Its translation is CASSERSGGGPQHF. V gene TRBV6-1 combines with J gene TRBJ1-5; D not certain. Germline CDR1 and CDR2: MNHNS and SASEGT. The length of the CDR3 is 14 residues. Trimming stripped 2 bases from V and 9 bases from J, with 14 bases between.

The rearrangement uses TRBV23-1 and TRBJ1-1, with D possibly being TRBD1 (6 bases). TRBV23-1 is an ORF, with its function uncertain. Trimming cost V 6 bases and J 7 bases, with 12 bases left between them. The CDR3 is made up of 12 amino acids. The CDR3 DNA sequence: TGCGCCAGCAGCCGAACAGGGTATGAAGCTTTCTTT. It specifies CASSRTGYEAFF.

The CDR3 region has the DNA TGTGCCACCCGGGGGGGGCCGTTGGAGCAGTACTTC. Encoded protein: CATRGGPLEQYF. The gene calls are TRBV6-6 and TRBJ2-7; 8 bases align to TRBD2. After removal of 10 bases from V and 7 bases from J, the junction contained 9 bases not matched to a gene. The length of the CDR3 is 12 residues. Germline CDR1 MNHNY, CDR2 SVGAGI (reference sequence).